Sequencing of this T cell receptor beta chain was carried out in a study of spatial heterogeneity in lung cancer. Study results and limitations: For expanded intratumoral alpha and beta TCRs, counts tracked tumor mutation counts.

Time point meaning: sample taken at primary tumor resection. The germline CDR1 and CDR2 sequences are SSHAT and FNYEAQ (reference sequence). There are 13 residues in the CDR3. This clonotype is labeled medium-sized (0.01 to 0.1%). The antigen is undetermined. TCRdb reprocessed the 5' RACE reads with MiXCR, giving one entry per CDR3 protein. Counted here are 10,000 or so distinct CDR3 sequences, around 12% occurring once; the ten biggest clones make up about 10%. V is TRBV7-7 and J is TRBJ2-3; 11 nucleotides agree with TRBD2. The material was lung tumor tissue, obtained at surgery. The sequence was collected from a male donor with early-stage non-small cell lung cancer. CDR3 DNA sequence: TGTGCTAGCGGGAGGGCCGACACAGATACGCAGTATTTT. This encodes CASGRADTDTQYF. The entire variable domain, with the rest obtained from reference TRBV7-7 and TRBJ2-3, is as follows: GAGVSQSPRYKVTKRGQDVTLRCDPISSHATLYWYQQALGQGPEFLTYFNYEAQPDKSGLPSDRFSAERPEGSISTLTIQRTEQRDSAMYRCASGRADTDTQYFGPGTRLTVL.